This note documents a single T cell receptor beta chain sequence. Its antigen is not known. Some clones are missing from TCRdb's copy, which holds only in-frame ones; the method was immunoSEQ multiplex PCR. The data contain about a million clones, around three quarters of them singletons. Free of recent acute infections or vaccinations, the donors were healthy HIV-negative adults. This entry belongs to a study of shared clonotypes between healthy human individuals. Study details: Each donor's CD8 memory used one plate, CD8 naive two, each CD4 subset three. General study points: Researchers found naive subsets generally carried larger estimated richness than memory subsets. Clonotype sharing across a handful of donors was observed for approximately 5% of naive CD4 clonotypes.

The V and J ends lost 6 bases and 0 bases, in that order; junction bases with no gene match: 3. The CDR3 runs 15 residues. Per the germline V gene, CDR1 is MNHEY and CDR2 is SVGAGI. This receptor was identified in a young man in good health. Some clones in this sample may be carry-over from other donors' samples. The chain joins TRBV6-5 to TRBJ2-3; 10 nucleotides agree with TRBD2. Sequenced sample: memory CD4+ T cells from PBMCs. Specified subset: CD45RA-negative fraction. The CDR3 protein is CASRGLAASTDTQYF. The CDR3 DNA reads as TGTGCCAGCAGAGGACTAGCGGCAAGCACAGATACGCAGTATTTT.